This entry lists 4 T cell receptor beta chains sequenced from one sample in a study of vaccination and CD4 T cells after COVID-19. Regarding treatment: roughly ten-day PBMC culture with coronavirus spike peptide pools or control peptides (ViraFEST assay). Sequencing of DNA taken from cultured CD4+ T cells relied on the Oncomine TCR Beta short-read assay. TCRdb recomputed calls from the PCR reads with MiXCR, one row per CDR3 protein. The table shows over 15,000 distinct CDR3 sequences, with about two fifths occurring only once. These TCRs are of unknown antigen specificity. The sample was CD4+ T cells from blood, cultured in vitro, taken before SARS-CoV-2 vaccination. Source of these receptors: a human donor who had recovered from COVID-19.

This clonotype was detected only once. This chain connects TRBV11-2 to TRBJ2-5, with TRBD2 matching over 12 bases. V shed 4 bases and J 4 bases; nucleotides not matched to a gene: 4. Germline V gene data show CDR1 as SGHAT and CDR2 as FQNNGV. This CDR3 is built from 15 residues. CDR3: CASSSRLAGVETQYF. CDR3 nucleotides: TGTGCCAGCAGCTCCCGACTAGCGGGGGTAGAGACCCAGTACTTC.

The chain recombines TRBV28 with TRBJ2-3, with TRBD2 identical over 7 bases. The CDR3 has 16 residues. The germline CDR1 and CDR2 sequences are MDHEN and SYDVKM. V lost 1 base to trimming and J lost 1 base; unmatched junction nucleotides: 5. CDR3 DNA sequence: TGTGCCAGCAGTTTATTCCGCGGGAGTGGCACAGATACGCAGTATTTT. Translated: CASSLFRGSGTDTQYF.

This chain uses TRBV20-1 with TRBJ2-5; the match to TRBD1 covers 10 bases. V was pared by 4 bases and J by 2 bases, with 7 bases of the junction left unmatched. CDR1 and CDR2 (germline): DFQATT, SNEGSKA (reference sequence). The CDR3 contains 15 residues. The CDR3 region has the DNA TGCAGTGCTAAACGGACAGGGGGAGGTCAAGAGACCCAGTACTTC. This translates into CSAKRTGGGQETQYF.

The CDR3 nucleotides are TGTGCCAGTAGATGGCAGGGGGAAGAGACCCAGTACTTC. This gives the protein CASRWQGEETQYF. The genes are TRBV19 and TRBJ2-5; 7 positions match TRBD1. Germline V gene lookup returns CDR1 LNHDA and CDR2 SQIVND (reference sequence). V was clipped by 6 bases and J by 3 bases; unmatched bases: 4. The CDR3 consists of 13 residues.